Presented here are 24 T cell receptor beta chains from one specimen sequenced in a study of T cell responses to AZD1222 COVID-19 vaccine. Some clones are missing from TCRdb's copy, which holds only in-frame ones; the method was immunoSEQ multiplex PCR. The data hold around 89,000 clones, with under 90% observed a single time. The source material was peripheral blood, sampled on day 0 of AZD1222 vaccination. Every receptor here comes from an adult in good health.

CDR3 protein: CASSLGLGQGITDTQYF. The CDR3 region has the DNA TGTGCCAGCAGCTTAGGCCTCGGCCAGGGAATCACAGATACGCAGTATTTT. The gene calls are TRBV7-9 and TRBJ2-3; a possible D gene is TRBD1 (5 bases). The CDR3 totals 17 residues. The V gene's germline CDR1 is SEHNR and CDR2 FQNEAQ (reference sequence). V was pared by 1 base and J by 2 bases, with 16 bases between.

The chain uses TRBV6-4 and TRBJ1-5; possible D gene TRBD1, 6 bases. The CDR3 spans 20 residues. V lost 6 bases, J lost 0 bases, and 27 bases lay in between. Germline loops: CDR1 MRHNA, CDR2 SNTAGT. In DNA, the CDR3 is TGTGCCAGCAGGACGGAGGGTACAGGGCGCCAAGAGTATAGCAATCAGCCCCAGCATTTT. Translation gives CASRTEGTGRQEYSNQPQHF.

The V and J genes are TRBV6-2 or TRBV6-3 and TRBJ2-3; 9 bases fit TRBD2. CDR3 length: 17 residues. Germline assignment: CDR1 MNHEY and CDR2 SVGEGT. V lost 6 bases to trimming and J lost 1 base; unmatched junction nucleotides: 11. Here the CDR3 DNA reads TGTGCCAGCAGCCGGACGACTAGCGGCTTTCGCACAGATACGCAGTATTTT. Amino acids: CASSRTTSGFRTDTQYF.

This sequence joins TRBV7-2 and TRBJ2-7; 9 bases agree with TRBD1. Trimming cost V 4 bases and J 4 bases; bases outside gene matches: 8. This CDR3 is 15 amino acids long. Germline lookup yields CDR1 SGHTA and CDR2 FQGNSA. The CDR3: CASSSTGGAHYEQYF. Here the CDR3 DNA reads TGTGCCAGCAGCTCGACAGGGGGTGCCCATTACGAGCAGTACTTC.

The chain joins TRBV5-4 to TRBJ1-6, with a possible D match to TRBD1 (5 bases). This CDR3 is 15 amino acids long. Trimming cost V 4 bases and J 8 bases, with 16 bases left between them. Per germline, CDR1 SGHNT and CDR2 YYREEE (reference sequence). This CDR3 reads CASSAGTEVDSPLHF. For the CDR3, the DNA is TGTGCCAGCAGCGCCGGGACTGAGGTGGATTCACCCCTCCACTTT.

The CDR3 is CASSQDWPASSYEQYF. The CDR3 nucleotides are TGTGCCAGCAGCCAAGACTGGCCCGCTAGCTCCTACGAGCAGTACTTC. This chain uses TRBV14 with TRBJ2-7; D not resolved. This CDR3 is built from 16 residues. Between the trimmed V and J ends, which lost 0 bases and 0 bases, there was a span of 12 bases. Germline CDR1 reads SGHDN; CDR2 reads FVKESK.

V gene TRBV7-2 combines with J gene TRBJ1-3; no clear D. The CDR3 is 14 amino acids. Germline CDR1 SGHTA, CDR2 FQGNSA. Deletions cut 1 base from V and 0 bases from J, with 4 bases between. Written as DNA, the CDR3 is TGTGCCAGCAGCTTAGACAGCTCTGGAAACACCATATATTTT. Residues: CASSLDSSGNTIYF.

The chain recombines TRBV6-5 with TRBJ1-4; 8 bases fit TRBD1. This CDR3 spans 13 amino acids. V was pared by 6 bases and J by 10 bases, with 7 bases of the junction left unmatched. Germline loops: CDR1 MNHEY, CDR2 SVGAGI. CDR3 sequence reads: CASRPDRGGKLFF. In nucleotides, the CDR3 is TGTGCCAGCAGACCCGACAGGGGCGGAAAACTGTTTTTT.

The chain joins TRBV10-3 to TRBJ2-7; D not certain. Trimming cost V 2 bases and J 2 bases, with 7 bases left between them. Germline CDR1 is ENHRY and CDR2 is SYGVKD. The CDR3 extends over 13 amino acids. The CDR3 loop is CAISEESTYEQYF. CDR3 sequence (DNA): TGTGCCATCAGTGAGGAGAGTACCTACGAGCAGTACTTC.

This chain connects TRBV6-6 to TRBJ1-2; D remains ambiguous. In germline, CDR1 is MNHNY, CDR2 SVGAGI (reference sequence). The ends were cut back, 2 bases at V and 7 bases at J, with 11 bases in the middle. The CDR3 has 13 amino acids. CDR3 region: CASSYVKEGGYTF. CDR3 DNA sequence: TGTGCCAGCAGTTACGTGAAGGAGGGTGGCTACACCTTC.

The chain combines TRBV9 with TRBJ1-6; a weak D match, TRBD1 (5 bases). Germline assignment: CDR1 SGDLS and CDR2 YYNGEE. Trimming took 9 bases from V and 8 from J, leaving 12 bases between them. The CDR3 sequence is 12 residues long. CDR3 sequence reads: CATGNEDSPLHF. The CDR3 coding sequence is TGTGCCACAGGGAACGAGGATTCACCCCTCCACTTT.

This chain joins TRBV11-2 and TRBJ1-4; no reliable D call. This CDR3 region has 13 residues. The V gene's germline CDR1 is SGHAT and CDR2 FQNNGV. Trimming removed 8 bases at V and 5 bases at J, with 12 bases between. CDR3 sequence reads: CASALGLNEKLFF. Written as DNA, the CDR3 is TGTGCCAGCGCACTCGGCCTAAATGAAAAACTGTTTTTT.

This rearrangement joins TRBV6-1 to TRBJ1-2; TRBD1 might be the D (5 bases). V gave up 1 base and J gave up 5 bases, with 14 bases separating them. The CDR3 consists of 15 residues. CDR1 is MNHNS and CDR2 is SASEGT in the germline V gene. CDR3 protein: CASSEGVREGYGYTF. The CDR3 DNA follows: TGTGCCAGCAGTGAAGGGGTCAGGGAGGGATATGGCTACACCTTC.

This clone was seen once. This chain joins TRBV7-2 and TRBJ2-5, with TRBD1 as a possible D gene (6 bases). Trimming took 3 bases from V and 0 from J, leaving 11 bases between them. The CDR3 contains 15 residues. CDR1 and CDR2 (germline): SGHTA, FQGNSA. The CDR3 protein is CASSFRGSYQETQYF. CDR3 sequence (DNA): TGTGCCAGCAGCTTTAGGGGGAGCTACCAAGAGACCCAGTACTTC. Full variable domain (rest looked up from reference TRBV7-2 and TRBJ2-5): GAGVSQSPSNKVTEKGKDVELRCDPISGHTALYWYRQSLGQGLEFLIYFQGNSAPDKSGLPSDRFSAERTGGSVSTLTIQRTQQEDSAVYLCASSFRGSYQETQYFGPGTRLLVL.

V and J are TRBV7-9 and TRBJ1-2; TRBD1 agrees at 7 bases. V was clipped by 5 bases and J by 5 bases; unmatched bases: 11. The CDR3 extends over 15 amino acids. CDR1 SEHNR and CDR2 FQNEAQ come from the germline V gene (reference sequence). The CDR3 bases are TGTGCCAGCAGCCCAGCCGCGGGACAGTCTTATGGCTACACCTTC. Residues: CASSPAAGQSYGYTF. Using reference TRBV7-9 and TRBJ1-2 for the parts outside the CDR3, the full variable domain is DTGVSQNPRHKITKRGQNVTFRCDPISEHNRLYWYRQTLGQGPEFLTYFQNEAQLEKSRLLSDRFSAERPKGSFSTLEIQRTEQGDSAMYLCASSPAAGQSYGYTFGSGTRLTVV.

The chain carries TRBV20-1 and TRBJ2-5; D call uncertain. Germline assignment: CDR1 DFQATT and CDR2 SNEGSKA (reference sequence). Trimming pared 5 bases from V and 0 bases from J, leaving 4 bases between. The CDR3 has 11 residues. Here the CDR3 DNA reads TGCAGTGCTGGTTACCAAGAGACCCAGTACTTC. It translates to CSAGYQETQYF.

The gene calls are TRBV12-3 or TRBV12-4 and TRBJ2-3, with D unresolved. The V end was cut by 6 bases, the J end by 5 bases, with 6 bases between. The CDR3 sequence is 11 residues long. Here the CDR3 reads CASRDRDTQYF. CDR3 bases: TGTGCCAGCAGGGACCGAGATACGCAGTATTTT.

V usage is TRBV27 and J usage is TRBJ1-2; 8 positions match TRBD1. The CDR3 runs 15 residues. Trimming took 4 bases from V and 6 from J; bases not matched to a gene: 10. The germline CDR1 and CDR2 sequences are MNHEY and SMNVEV (reference sequence). CDR3 sequence (DNA): TGTGCCAGCAGTTCATACACAGGGGGGGAAAATGGCTACACCTTC. Its protein product is CASSSYTGGENGYTF.

The chain uses TRBV27 and TRBJ2-1, with a tentative D call TRBD2 (5 bases). Trimming shortened V by 5 bases and J by 4 bases, and 9 bases separated the two germline ends. This CDR3 spans 13 amino acids. Germline V gives CDR1 MNHEY, CDR2 SMNVEV (reference sequence). CDR3 nucleotide sequence: TGTGCCAGCAGTAGCGGTTCTTACAATGAGCAGTTCTTC. Translation gives CASSSGSYNEQFF.

The rearrangement uses TRBV6-1 and TRBJ2-7; 10 nucleotides line up with TRBD1. Germline V CDR1 and CDR2: MNHNS, SASEGT. V was clipped by 1 base and J by 6 bases; unmatched bases: 9. This CDR3 contains 16 residues. The CDR3 coding sequence is TGTGCCAGCAGTGAAGTCCGGACAGGGGGTCGCGGCGAGCAGTACTTC. It is translated as CASSEVRTGGRGEQYF.

The rearrangement links TRBV9 to TRBJ2-1; no clear D. Trimming took off 4 bases at V and 10 bases at J, with 15 bases between the two ends. The length of the CDR3 is 13 residues. Germline CDR1 is SGDLS and CDR2 is YYNGEE. The CDR3 is CASSPTPAWEQFF. The CDR3 nucleotides read TGTGCCAGCAGCCCGACCCCAGCGTGGGAGCAGTTCTTC.

This clone was counted only a few times. This chain uses TRBV29-1 with TRBJ2-3; 9 bases are shared with TRBD2. CDR3 length equals 15 residues. J was trimmed by 8 bases and V by 4 bases; bases with no gene match: 13. Germline loops: CDR1 SQVTM, CDR2 ANQGSEA. The CDR3 DNA reads as TGCAGCGTTGTTGCTAGCGGGGTCACCAGCGGTACGCAGTATTTT. Encoded protein: CSVVASGVTSGTQYF.

The rearrangement joins TRBV19 to TRBJ1-2; possibly TRBD1 for D (5 bases). This CDR3 spans 11 amino acids. The germline gives CDR1 LNHDA, CDR2 SQIVND (reference sequence). Trimming cost V 8 bases and J 8 bases, with 12 bases left between them. CDR3 in amino acids: CASRQGEGYTF. For the CDR3, the DNA is TGTGCCAGTCGGCAGGGAGAAGGCTACACCTTC.

This clone is a singleton in its sample. J is TRBJ2-5 and V is TRBV5-1; the D gene is possibly TRBD2 (7 bases). Trimming removed 4 bases from V and 4 bases from J, with 14 bases in between. Germline assignment: CDR1 SGHRS and CDR2 YFSETQ. CDR3 size: 14 residues. The CDR3 nucleotides read TGCGCCAGCAGCCCGACGGGGGGCGGAGAGACCCAGTACTTC. Translation: CASSPTGGGETQYF.